The sequence of this T cell receptor beta chain was determined in a study of cytomegalovirus exposure and HLA in healthy donors. It was with 60 Vbeta and 13 Jbeta primers that the PCR ran. Sequencing used immunoSEQ multiplex PCR; TCRdb keeps in-frame clones, though not all of them. The sample includes about 140,000 clones, less than 85% of them seen just once. Overall study results and limits: With DRB1 most and HLA-C fewest, TCR association rates differed between HLA loci in a later analysis. In a later analysis, a missense DCLRE1C variant was linked to TCR beta V- and J-gene trimming.

CDR3 size: 12 residues. Germline-derived CDR1 and CDR2 are KGHSH and LQKENI. Trimming shortened V by 6 bases and J by 4 bases, and 10 bases separated the two germline ends. With respect to this clone: Its antigen is not identified.

The source is a woman in her forties or fifties in good health and CMV-seropositive. The sample comprised PBMCs. This chain links TRBV18 with TRBJ2-7, with D possibly matching TRBD1 (5 bases). The CDR3 bases are TGTGCCAGCTCCCCAGACAGATACGAGCAGTACTTC. Translation: CASSPDRYEQYF.